These 23 T cell receptor beta chains originate from one sample sequenced in a study of T cell repertoires in cytomegalovirus infection (dated by TCRdb to about 2019). The sample was run on an Illumina HiSeq 1500. TCRdb reprocessed the public reads (quality trimming at Q25 with fastp, clone calling with MiXCR) and kept in-frame beta chains. Each record represents a unique CDR3 protein, reported with the most common genes and DNA among its rows. In this sample the table shows about 150,000 distinct CDR3 sequences, around a quarter of which occur a single time. The ten most abundant clones make up 11% of the sample. The sequenced sample was PBMCs. These receptors originate from a human donor in good health (CMV status not recorded). Some clones in this sample may be carry-over from other donors' samples.

This clonotype has more than one count but fewer than ten. The V gene is TRBV7-8, the J gene TRBJ2-7; 12 nucleotides agree with TRBD1. Trimming removed 8 bases from V and 7 bases from J; junction bases left unmatched: 6. Germline V CDR1 and CDR2: SGHVS, FQNEAQ. The length of the CDR3 is 13 residues. CDR3 region: CASGDRGRVEQYF. CDR3 sequence (DNA): TGTGCCAGCGGGGACAGGGGGCGGGTGGAGCAGTACTTC. The whole variable domain, filled in from reference TRBV7-8 and TRBJ2-7, reads GAGVSQSPRYKVAKRGQDVALRCDPISGHVSLFWYQQALGQGPEFLTYFQNEAQLDKSGLPSDRFFAERPEGSVSTLKIQRTQQEDSAVYLCASGDRGRVEQYFGPGTRLTVT.

This clonotype was observed at least ten times. The J gene is TRBJ1-2, the V gene TRBV7-3; TRBD1 is a possible D gene (5 bases). Per germline, CDR1 SGHTA and CDR2 FQGTGA. This CDR3 is built from 15 residues. V was pared by 5 bases and J by 5 bases, with 18 bases between. CDR3 loop: CASSIQAGTGYGYTF. The CDR3 nucleotides read TGTGCCAGCAGCATTCAAGCCGGGACGGGGTATGGCTACACCTTC.

This clonotype occurred a few times. The V gene is TRBV6-5, the J gene TRBJ2-2, with D hard to call. V lost 0 bases, J lost 5 bases, and 16 bases lay in between. Germline V CDR1 and CDR2: MNHEY, SVGAGI. The CDR3 totals 17 residues. The CDR3 nucleotides read TGTGCCAGCAGTTACTCTTTGAGCACTGTGGGGACCGGGGAGCTGTTTTTT. Its translation: CASSYSLSTVGTGELFF.

This clonotype was recorded at least ten times. CDR3 DNA sequence: TGTGCCAGCAGCTTACGCGGCGGGGGGGCCTACGAGCAGTACTTC. Translation: CASSLRGGGAYEQYF. This sequence joins TRBV7-2 and TRBJ2-7; 9 nucleotides line up with TRBD2. Germline loops: CDR1 SGHTA, CDR2 FQGNSA. The CDR3 sequence is 15 residues long. Germline trimming cut 2 bases from V and 2 bases from J; bases unmatched to any gene: 4.

The V call is TRBV20-1, the J call TRBJ2-1; TRBD2 might be the D (6 bases). The CDR3 covers 13 residues. Germline V gene sequence: CDR1 DFQATT, CDR2 SNEGSKA (reference sequence). The ends were cut back, 3 bases at V and 7 bases at J, with 13 bases in the middle. DNA of the CDR3: TGCAGTGCTAGGTCCGGGGGATCGAATGAGCAGTTCTTC. Encoded protein: CSARSGGSNEQFF.

This clonotype was counted at least ten times. This chain uses TRBV20-1 with TRBJ2-1; the D is unclear. The germline gives CDR1 DFQATT, CDR2 SNEGSKA (reference sequence). The CDR3 loop spans 12 amino acids. V was pared by 2 bases and J by 10 bases, with 12 bases between. CDR3 residues: CSARRASGEQFF. Written as DNA, the CDR3 is TGCAGTGCTAGACGGGCGTCAGGCGAGCAGTTCTTC.

This clonotype was observed many times. The genes are TRBV4-1 and TRBJ2-1; D unresolved. V shed 1 base and J shed 2 bases, with 9 bases lying between them. CDR3 length equals 15 residues. The germline V gene encodes CDR1 MGHRA and CDR2 YSYEKL. The CDR3 is CASSQASTPYNEQFF. CDR3 nucleotides: TGCGCCAGCAGCCAAGCTTCGACCCCCTACAATGAGCAGTTCTTC.

The sample holds a few counts of this clonotype. The genes are TRBV27 and TRBJ1-1; possibly TRBD1 for D (5 bases). This CDR3 spans 12 amino acids. V lost 4 bases and J 9 bases, leaving 12 bases between the germline ends. Germline loops: CDR1 MNHEY, CDR2 SMNVEV (reference sequence). The CDR3 region has the DNA TGTGCCAGCAGTTCGGATGAGGGGAAAGCTTTCTTT. Protein product: CASSSDEGKAFF.

V gene TRBV14 combines with J gene TRBJ2-1; D uncertain. CDR1 and CDR2 from the germline V gene are SGHDN and FVKESK. CDR3 length: 15 amino acids. Trimming took 1 base from V and 8 from J, leaving 15 bases between them. DNA for the CDR3: TGTGCCAGCAGCCAAGCGCCAGACGGTGGCTATGAGCAGTTCTTC. This codes for CASSQAPDGGYEQFF.

This clonotype was seen a few times. The V and J genes are TRBV7-2 and TRBJ2-3, with D possibly matching TRBD2 (5 bases). V shed 4 bases and J shed 0 bases, with 11 bases lying between them. Germline V gene data show CDR1 as SGHTA and CDR2 as FQGNSA. This CDR3 contains 15 residues. CDR3 region: CASSSASISTDTQYF. CDR3 in DNA: TGTGCCAGCAGCTCTGCTAGCATAAGCACAGATACGCAGTATTTT.

This clonotype was seen many times. This rearrangement joins TRBV7-2 to TRBJ1-5, with D possibly TRBD1 on 6 matching bases. V was trimmed by 1 base and J by 6 bases, leaving 13 bases between them. This CDR3 has 15 residues. Germline-derived CDR1 and CDR2 are SGHTA and FQGNSA. As DNA, the CDR3 is TGTGCCAGCAGCTTAGAACCAGGGGTGGGTCAGCCCCAGCATTTT. It encodes CASSLEPGVGQPQHF. Full variable domain (rest looked up from reference TRBV7-2 and TRBJ1-5): GAGVSQSPSNKVTEKGKDVELRCDPISGHTALYWYRQSLGQGLEFLIYFQGNSAPDKSGLPSDRFSAERTGGSVSTLTIQRTQQEDSAVYLCASSLEPGVGQPQHFGDGTRLSIL.

This clonotype occurred a few times. J is TRBJ2-5 and V is TRBV10-3; tentatively, D is TRBD2 (5 bases). Germline CDR1 and CDR2: ENHRY and SYGVKD. This CDR3 comprises 13 residues. Trimming took off 6 bases at V and 2 bases at J, with 10 bases between the two ends. CDR3: CAIRDSLQETQYF. The CDR3 nucleotides are TGTGCCATCAGGGACTCCCTGCAAGAGACCCAGTACTTC.

This clonotype was observed a handful of times. This chain uses TRBV5-6 with TRBJ2-1, with TRBD1 matching over 10 bases. The CDR3 is 16 residues long. In germline, CDR1 is SGHDT, CDR2 YYEEEE. Unmatched junction bases numbered 10, after V lost 2 bases and J lost 8 bases. The CDR3 coding sequence is TGTGCCAGCAGCTTATGGCAGACAGGGGGCCTCGATGAGCAGTTCTTC. It translates to CASSLWQTGGLDEQFF. The full variable domain, its missing parts supplied by reference TRBV5-6 and TRBJ2-1, is DAGVTQSPTHLIKTRGQQVTLRCSPKSGHDTVSWYQQALGQGPQFIFQYYEEEERQRGNFPDRFSGHQFPNYSSELNVNALLLGDSALYLCASSLWQTGGLDEQFFGPGTRLTVL.

This chain uses TRBV29-1 with TRBJ1-1; D is uncertain. CDR3 size: 10 residues. CDR1 and CDR2 from the germline V gene are SQVTM and ANQGSEA. The ends were cut back, 4 bases at V and 8 bases at J, with 8 bases in the middle. The CDR3 DNA follows: TGCAGCGTTGCGCTCTTAGAAGCTTTCTTT. Its translation is CSVALLEAFF.

This clonotype was detected only a few times. V gene TRBV30 combines with J gene TRBJ1-1; D perhaps matches TRBD1 (5 bases). Trimming took 4 bases from V and 1 from J, leaving 13 bases between them. This CDR3 is 14 amino acids long. Per the germline V gene, CDR1 is GTSNPN and CDR2 is SVGIG (reference sequence). The CDR3 DNA reads as TGTGCCTGGAACCCCGGGGCCGGGAACACTGAAGCTTTCTTT. Translation gives CAWNPGAGNTEAFF.

V gene TRBV19 combines with J gene TRBJ2-1, with D hard to call. V lost 4 bases and J 6 bases, leaving 10 bases between the germline ends. The CDR3 is 13 residues long. Germline CDR1 and CDR2: LNHDA and SQIVND (reference sequence). The CDR3 sequence is CASSTNPGNEQFF. In DNA, the CDR3 is TGTGCCAGTAGTACTAACCCTGGCAATGAGCAGTTCTTC. The variable domain in full, completed from reference TRBV19 and TRBJ2-1, reads DGGITQSPKYLFRKEGQNVTLSCEQNLNHDAMYWYRQDPGQGLRLIYYSQIVNDFQKGDIAEGYSVSREKKESFPLTVTSAQKNPTAFYLCASSTNPGNEQFFGPGTRLTVL.

In this sample, this clonotype turned up a few times. V gene TRBV4-1 combines with J gene TRBJ1-2; D possibly corresponds to TRBD1 (6 bases). V was shortened by 1 base and J by 8 bases, with 14 bases between the two germline ends. This CDR3 contains 14 residues. The V gene's germline CDR1 is MGHRA and CDR2 YSYEKL. The DNA of the CDR3 is TGCGCCAGCAGCCAAGTTTCGGGGGGCCGGGGCTACACCTTC. Its translation is CASSQVSGGRGYTF.

The genes are TRBV5-1 and TRBJ1-2; D might be TRBD1 (6 bases). CDR1 is SGHRS and CDR2 is YFSETQ in the germline V gene. This CDR3 spans 17 amino acids. V lost 1 base and J 0 bases, leaving 16 bases between the germline ends. The CDR3 loop is CASSLHPPRTANYGYTF. The DNA of the CDR3 is TGCGCCAGCAGCTTGCATCCACCCAGGACAGCTAACTATGGCTACACCTTC.

This clonotype was seen at least ten times. The CDR3, as DNA: TGTGCCAGCAGCGACTCTAGCGGGAGATCCCACGAGCAGTACTTC. The encoded protein is CASSDSSGRSHEQYF. The rearrangement links TRBV7-2 to TRBJ2-7, with 10 positions matching TRBD2. Germline V gives CDR1 SGHTA, CDR2 FQGNSA. J gave up 5 bases and V 5 bases, and 9 bases lay outside the gene matches. This CDR3 is 15 amino acids long.

This chain joins TRBV28 and TRBJ1-6, with 11 positions matching TRBD1. Germline V CDR1 and CDR2: MDHEN, SYDVKM. J gave up 6 bases and V 6 bases, and 10 bases lay outside the gene matches. The CDR3 sequence is 17 residues long. DNA for the CDR3: TGTGCCAGCAGCTCCCGGGACAGGGGGTTAGGTAATTCACCCCTCCACTTT. Translating it yields CASSSRDRGLGNSPLHF.

This chain uses TRBV7-2 with TRBJ2-7; no definite D call. Germline CDR1 is SGHTA and CDR2 is FQGNSA. The CDR3 loop spans 12 amino acids. Trimming took 4 bases from V and 3 from J, leaving 7 bases between them. The CDR3 bases are TGTGCCAGCAGCTCATACGGCTACGAGCAGTACTTC. This translates into CASSSYGYEQYF.

In its sample, this clonotype was seen a few times. V usage is TRBV4-1 and J usage is TRBJ1-1, with D maybe TRBD1 (6 bases). V was shortened by 4 bases and J by 1 base, with 13 bases between the two germline ends. The germline V gene encodes CDR1 MGHRA and CDR2 YSYEKL. CDR3 size: 15 residues. CDR3 bases: TGCGCCAGCAGCCCCGTGGAGGGGGGGAACACTGAAGCTTTCTTT. Its protein product is CASSPVEGGNTEAFF.

The genes are TRBV7-9 and TRBJ1-2, with TRBD1 as a possible D gene (5 bases). Germline CDR1 and CDR2: SEHNR and FQNEAQ (reference sequence). V was clipped by 3 bases and J by 7 bases, with 9 bases between them. The CDR3 is 12 amino acids. The CDR3 DNA reads as TGTGCCAGCAGCTTTAACAGGCTTGGCTACACCTTC. Amino acids: CASSFNRLGYTF.